The 15 T cell receptor beta chains below come from one sample, sequenced in a study of Ad26.COV2.S vaccination and SARS-CoV-2 variants. Some clones are missing from TCRdb's copy, which holds only in-frame ones; the method was immunoSEQ multiplex PCR. This sample has about 350,000 clones; roughly 94% occur once, and the top ten carry 3.5% to 4.5%. Sequenced material: peripheral blood, taken after recovery from COVID-19. The source is a human donor who had recovered from COVID-19.

V gene TRBV5-5 combines with J gene TRBJ2-3; the match to TRBD2 covers 9 bases. Germline CDR1 is SGHKS and CDR2 is YYEKEE (reference sequence). Germline trimming cut 3 bases from V and 1 base from J; bases unmatched to any gene: 3. This CDR3 is built from 15 residues. Here the CDR3 reads CASSSSGARTDTQYF. For the CDR3, the DNA is TGTGCCAGCAGCTCTAGCGGGGCTCGCACAGATACGCAGTATTTT.

The rearrangement joins TRBV12-5 to TRBJ1-3; D gene unclear. Germline V gene sequence: CDR1 LGHNT, CDR2 FRNRAP. V lost 1 base and J 8 bases, leaving 12 bases between the germline ends. The length of the CDR3 is 14 residues. In nucleotides, the CDR3 is TGTGCTAGTGGTTTGGCCCACCGGGAGGACACCATATATTTT. Translation gives CASGLAHREDTIYF.

The chain joins TRBV10-1 to TRBJ1-1, with 9 bases identical to TRBD1. From germline, CDR1 is WNHNN and CDR2 SYGVQD (reference sequence). The CDR3 runs to 13 residues. Germline trimming cut 6 bases from V and 8 bases from J; bases unmatched to any gene: 7. CDR3 sequence reads: CASRQGAFGEAFF. As DNA, the CDR3 is TGCGCCAGCAGACAGGGGGCTTTCGGGGAAGCTTTCTTT.

This chain joins TRBV7-9 and TRBJ1-4; D is possibly TRBD1 (6 bases). The CDR3 covers 16 residues. Trimming took 1 base from V and 6 from J, leaving 15 bases between them. The germline V gene encodes CDR1 SEHNR and CDR2 FQNEAQ (reference sequence). CDR3 amino acids: CASSLVGGGLDEKLFF. CDR3 in DNA: TGTGCCAGCAGCTTAGTGGGGGGCGGACTAGATGAAAAACTGTTTTTT.

The genes are TRBV19 and TRBJ2-7; 7 bases fit TRBD1. The CDR3 has 14 amino acids. V shed 9 bases, J shed 2 bases, and the junction held 10 bases outside the gene matches. CDR1 and CDR2 (germline): LNHDA, SQIVND (reference sequence). In DNA form, the CDR3 reads TGTGCCAGCCGCCTTGTCGGGACAGCCTACGAGCAGTACTTC. It is translated as CASRLVGTAYEQYF.

V is TRBV9 and J is TRBJ1-6, with 10 bases matching TRBD1. CDR1 SGDLS and CDR2 YYNGEE come from the germline V gene. CDR3 size: 15 residues. The trim removed 2 bases at V and 7 bases at J, leaving 3 bases unmatched. The DNA for the CDR3 is TGTGCCAGCAGCGTGCCGGGACAGGGGAATTCACCCCTCCACTTT. This gives the protein CASSVPGQGNSPLHF.

CDR3 nucleotides: TGTGCCAGCAAGGGGGGCAGAGAATATAGCAATCAGCCCCAGCATTTT. Its protein product is CASKGGREYSNQPQHF. The chain couples TRBV21-1 to TRBJ1-5. TRBV21-1 is reported as a pseudogene. The CDR3 is made up of 16 amino acids.

The chain links TRBV2 to TRBJ1-2, with no clear D. V dropped 8 bases and J dropped 4 bases, with 11 bases sitting between them. Germline CDR1 reads SNHLY; CDR2 reads FYNNEI. This CDR3 contains 12 residues. The CDR3 DNA is TGTGCCAGCCGAGGAGGTTTCTATGGCTACACCTTC. This codes for CASRGGFYGYTF.

The chain has TRBV14 and TRBJ2-2; 7 bases map to TRBD1. The CDR3 extends over 15 amino acids. The V gene's germline CDR1 is SGHDN and CDR2 FVKESK. V lost 5 bases to trimming and J lost 6 bases; unmatched junction nucleotides: 9. The CDR3 DNA reads as TGTGCCAGCAGCGAGACAGGGTGGATCGCCGGGGAGCTGTTTTTT. Translating gives CASSETGWIAGELFF.

The CDR3 region has the DNA TGTGCCAGCAGCTTGTCCGGGACAGGGACCTACGAGCAGTACTTC. The encoded protein is CASSLSGTGTYEQYF. The chain is built from TRBV7-2 and TRBJ2-7, with TRBD1 identical over 9 bases. The V gene's germline CDR1 is SGHTA and CDR2 FQGNSA. There are 15 residues in the CDR3. J was trimmed by 2 bases and V by 3 bases; bases with no gene match: 5.

The V call is TRBV9, the J call TRBJ1-2, with TRBD1 identical over 9 bases. Unmatched junction bases numbered 14, after V lost 3 bases and J lost 8 bases. Germline V gene data show CDR1 as SGDLS and CDR2 as YYNGEE. This CDR3 has 16 amino acids. CDR3 sequence (DNA): TGTGCCAGCAGCGCGGGACAGACTACAGGGGGCACAGGCTACACCTTC. This translates into CASSAGQTTGGTGYTF.

The J gene is TRBJ1-2, the V gene TRBV30; D might be TRBD1 (6 bases). Deletions cut 0 bases from V and 4 bases from J, with 15 bases between. The CDR3 length is 15 residues. Germline V gene lookup returns CDR1 GTSNPN and CDR2 SVGIG (reference sequence). The CDR3 nucleotides read TGTGCCTGGAGTGTCGCGGCCAGGGGAATCTATGGCTACACCTTC. The encoded protein is CAWSVAARGIYGYTF. Full variable domain (rest looked up from reference TRBV30 and TRBJ1-2): SQTIHQWPATLVQPVGSPLSLECTVEGTSNPNLYWYRQAAGRGLQLLFYSVGIGQISSEVPQNLSASRPQDRQFILSSKKLLLSDSGFYLCAWSVAARGIYGYTFGSGTRLTVV.

V and J are TRBV19 and TRBJ1-4; 7 positions match TRBD1. CDR3 size: 15 residues. With 5 bases clipped from V and 2 bases from J, the junction kept 5 bases outside the gene matches. Germline V gene sequence: CDR1 LNHDA, CDR2 SQIVND (reference sequence). CDR3 sequence (DNA): TGTGCCAGTAGTCTACAGGGGAACACTAATGAAAAACTGTTTTTT. Translation gives CASSLQGNTNEKLFF.

V is TRBV3-1 (or the pseudogene TRBV3-2) and J is TRBJ1-4; the D is unclear. V gave up 0 bases and J gave up 10 bases, with 12 bases separating them. Germline CDR1 and CDR2: LGHDT and YNNKEL (reference sequence). The length of the CDR3 is 14 residues. For the CDR3, the DNA is TGTGCCAGCAGCCAAGAGCGCTGTCTTGGAAAACTGTTTTTT. Translated: CASSQERCLGKLFF.

The chain employs TRBV7-2 and TRBJ1-6; 8 bases match TRBD1. Germline CDR1 and CDR2: SGHTA and FQGNSA. The CDR3 totals 17 residues. The junction had 8 bases not matched to a gene; V was cut back by 6 bases and J by 1 base. CDR3 in DNA: TGTGCCAGCAGATCTACAGGGGGTAGATCCTATAATTCACCCCTCCACTTT. It is translated as CASRSTGGRSYNSPLHF.